This TCR beta chain was observed in a study of blood T cell repertoires in COVID-19 (dated by TCRdb to 2018 to 2020). Context from the whole study: The collaborator samples originated in the United States, Italy and Spain and spanned the acute and convalescent phases of COVID-19. The samples were drawn from two sources: the first 160 participants of the ongoing ImmuneRACE study, and 950 to 1,500 subjects contributed by 6 global collaborators. The repertoires were released in a freely available public database meant as a resource for research on the immune response to SARS-CoV-2. Where HLA class I and class II types were available, the types were taken from metadata supplied by the sample provider, not from assay-based typing. The material from the prospective study consisted of cDNA or gDNA derived from T cells, B-cell-depleted T cells, or PBMCs. The dataset comprised deeply sampled blood TCRbeta repertoires from subjects exposed to, actively infected with, or recovered from COVID-19. Nearly every sample came with metadata listing a de-identified subject ID, COVID-19 status, age in years and sex. What the research found in general, with its limitations: Clinical and demographic metadata were provided uncurated, with the amount varying by source and participant.

Including cysteine and phenylalanine, the CDR3 has 12 amino acids. Only the CDR3 DNA stays, 36 bases, in frame from base 1. The germline V gene (reference sequence) gives CDR1 as SGHAT and CDR2 as FQDESV. V is trimmed back by 4 bases and J by 5 bases, and the junction contains 1 base that no gene match accounts for. On this clone itself: Its antigen is still unknown. Base qualities were left out, and no much larger clone turns up one base away.

TCRbeta CDR3 regions were amplified from genomic DNA by means of the immunoSEQ Assay, a bias-controlled multiplex PCR. The authors' analysis ran thus. The number of nucleated cells in each sample was estimated by amplification of reference gene primers within the assay. To quantify the absolute abundance of each unique TCRbeta CDR3 rearrangement, sequence reads were collapsed and filtered. For each sample, productive Simpson clonality was calculated by taking the square root of Simpson's diversity index across productive rearrangements. The table was pulled from immuneACCESS by TCRdb, which kept in-frame rearrangements only. Such tables lose some clones; where checked, under half of the loss comes from unresolved V genes, and the rest has no known cause. V and J calls plus clone size are reproduced from that table; the DNA served to infer D and trimming. The sample contains roughly 10,000 clones, 70% to 90% of them found a single time. Clones ranked in the top ten supply 20% to 30% of the sample.

Whole blood was collected in K2EDTA tubes by collaborating institutions according to the institutions' own protocols. Collaborator samples were shipped for TCRbeta analysis as frozen whole blood, isolated PBMCs, or DNA extracted from either sample type. Sequencing input: peripheral blood. This chain is built from TRBV11-1 and TRBJ1-2, with 7 middle bases fitting TRBD1. The sequence came from a man between 25 and 39 years old with active or convalescent COVID-19. The DNA is as follows: TGTGCCAGCAGCTCGACAGGGTATGGCTACACCTTC. This gives the protein CASSSTGYGYTF.